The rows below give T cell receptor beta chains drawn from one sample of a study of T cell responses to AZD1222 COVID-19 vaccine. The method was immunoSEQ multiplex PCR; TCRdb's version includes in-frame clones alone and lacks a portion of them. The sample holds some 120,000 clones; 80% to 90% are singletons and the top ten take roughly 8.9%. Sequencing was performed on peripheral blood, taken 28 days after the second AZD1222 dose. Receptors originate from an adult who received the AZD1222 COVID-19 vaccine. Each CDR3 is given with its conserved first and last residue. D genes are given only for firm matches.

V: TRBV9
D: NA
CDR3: CASSVQNGYTF

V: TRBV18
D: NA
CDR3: CASFTYGDTIYF

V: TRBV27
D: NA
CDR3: CASSFGSYQPQHF

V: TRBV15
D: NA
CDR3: CATSPGYYGYTF

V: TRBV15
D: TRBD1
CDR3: CATSTYPGTGVGNTIYF

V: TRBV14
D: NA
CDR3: CASSQDSLRDAEQYF

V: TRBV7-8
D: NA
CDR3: CASSLAKGTGANVLTF

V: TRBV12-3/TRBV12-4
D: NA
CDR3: CASSLRLHNEQFF

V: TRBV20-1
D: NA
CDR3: CSASSQPRAGYTF

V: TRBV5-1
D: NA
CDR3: CASSISLVTGELFF

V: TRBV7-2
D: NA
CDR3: CASSPRTAVGYEQYF

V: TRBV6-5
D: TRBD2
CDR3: CASTGGGAGANVLTF

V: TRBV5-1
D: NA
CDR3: CASSLQPDSGNTIYF

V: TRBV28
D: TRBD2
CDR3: CASSSYSGPSTDTQYF

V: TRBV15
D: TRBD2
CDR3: CATSKGSGVYNEQFF

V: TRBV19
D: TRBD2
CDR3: CASSPTSGENTGELFF

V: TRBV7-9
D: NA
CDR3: CASSIRDVSGYTF

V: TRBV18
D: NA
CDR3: CASSPWLQGDGYTF

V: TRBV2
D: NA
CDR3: CASSESDGSGNTIYF

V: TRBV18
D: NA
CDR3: CASSAAGDTEAFF

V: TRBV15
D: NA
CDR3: CATSRTRGNTEAFF

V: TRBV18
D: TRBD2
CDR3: CASSPPSGGARNEQFF

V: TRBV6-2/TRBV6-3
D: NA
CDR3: CASSYGGRGNQPQHF

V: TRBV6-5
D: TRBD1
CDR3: CASSLDRGSRNIQYF

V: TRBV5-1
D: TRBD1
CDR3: CASSSGQGLANSPLHF

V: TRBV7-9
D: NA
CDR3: CASSLALGATDTQYF

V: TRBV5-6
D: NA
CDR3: CASSLAGASEAFF

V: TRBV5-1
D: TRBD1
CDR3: CASSFTGTGDNEQFF

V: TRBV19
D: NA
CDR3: CASSISRTAHGYTF

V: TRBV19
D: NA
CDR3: CASKDIVEWQPQHF

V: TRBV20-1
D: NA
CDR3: CSASSSGGPQHF

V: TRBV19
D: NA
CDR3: CASSSLEGVEGTEAFF

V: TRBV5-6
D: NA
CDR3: CASPPGNTIYF

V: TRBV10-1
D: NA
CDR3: CASSERAYTGELFF

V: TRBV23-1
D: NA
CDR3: CASSPTQGSPLSEQYF

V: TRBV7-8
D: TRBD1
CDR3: CASSPTPLRQGSTDTQYF

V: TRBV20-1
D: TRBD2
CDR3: CSASLTSGGFVQETQYF

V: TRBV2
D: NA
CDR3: CASSDLGTGNTIYF

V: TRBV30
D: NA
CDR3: CAWSVWGGEAFF

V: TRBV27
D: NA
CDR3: CASRGSNEKLFF

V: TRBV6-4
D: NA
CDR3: CASSDDGSTDTQYF

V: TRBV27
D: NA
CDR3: CASSMGGAGELFF